The subject of this entry is one T cell receptor (beta chain). The sample originates from a study of blood T cell repertoires in COVID-19. Across the whole study: Samples came from the United States, Italy and Spain, spanning acute and convalescent COVID-19. Sources were T cells, B-cell-depleted T cells, or PBMCs; the material itself was cDNA or gDNA.

Original processing methods: It was from reference gene primer amplification that nucleated cell counts were estimated. TCRdb's table, derived via immunoSEQ multiplex PCR, lists solely in-frame clones and lacks some. Clone size and V and J calls were adopted from that table, with D and trimming inferred from the DNA. The sample yields about 210,000 clones, 80% to 90% seen once. V gave up 5 bases and J gave up 7 bases, with 15 bases separating them. Looked up from germline, CDR1 is SEHNR and CDR2 is FQNEAQ (reference sequence). This CDR3 contains 14 residues. What was sequenced was peripheral blood. The chain links TRBV7-9 to TRBJ1-5; D uncertain. The sequence derives from a middle-aged man with acute or convalescent COVID-19. CDR3 coding DNA: TGTGCCAGCAGCCCCGGGTCTTCGGGGCAGCCCCAGCATTTT. This encodes CASSPGSSGQPQHF.